Each of the 31 T cell receptor beta chains below was sequenced from the same sample in a study of response to subunit inactivated influenza vaccine. TCRdb redid the calling of the RT-PCR reads with MiXCR, one entry per CDR3 protein. The sample gives more than 600,000 distinct CDR3 sequences, approximately 17% of which show up once; about 11% is in the top ten. Here the sequenced sample was PBMCs from blood, taken 4 to 6 days after vaccination. Every receptor here comes from a man aged 45-60 years who received an inactivated influenza vaccine.

Ten or more counts support this clonotype. The rearrangement links TRBV28 to TRBJ1-5, with 8 bases fitting TRBD1. Germline loops: CDR1 MDHEN, CDR2 SYDVKM. This CDR3 is built from 18 residues. With V trimmed by 4 bases and J by 2 bases, 13 bases remained unmatched. Written as DNA, the CDR3 is TGTGCCAGCAGTTCCCCCGGCAGGGGGCGAGCCGGCAATCAGCCCCAGCATTTT. It specifies CASSSPGRGRAGNQPQHF.

The V call is TRBV30, the J call TRBJ1-2, with D hard to call. The CDR3 has 14 residues. The V end lost 2 bases, the J end lost 7 bases, and 17 bases lay between the germline ends. From germline, CDR1 is GTSNPN and CDR2 SVGIG (reference sequence). This CDR3 reads CAWSLRAAATGYTF. In DNA, the CDR3 is TGTGCCTGGAGTTTAAGGGCGGCGGCGACTGGCTACACCTTC.

This clonotype was found a few times. This chain connects TRBV27 to TRBJ1-5; TRBD1 might be the D (5 bases). Germline-derived CDR1 and CDR2 are MNHEY and SMNVEV (reference sequence). Trimming pared 3 bases from V and 4 bases from J, leaving 10 bases between. This CDR3 has 14 amino acids. DNA for the CDR3: TGTGCCAGCAGTTTCCAAGGGGTGAATCAGCCCCAGCATTTT. As protein: CASSFQGVNQPQHF.

This clonotype appeared many times. The genes are TRBV12-3 or TRBV12-4 and TRBJ2-3, with TRBD1 matching over 10 bases. V was clipped by 8 bases and J by 5 bases; unmatched bases: 7. CDR3 length equals 14 residues. The CDR3 here is CASVDRGLVDTQYF. The CDR3 nucleotides read TGTGCCAGCGTTGACAGGGGGCTAGTAGATACGCAGTATTTT.

The chain uses TRBV11-2 and TRBJ2-1; TRBD2 matches at 9 bases. Trimming at V came to 0 bases and at J to 0 bases, leaving 9 bases not matched to a gene. Germline V lookup: CDR1 SGHAT, CDR2 FQNNGV. CDR3 length equals 19 residues. CDR3 sequence: CASSLDYSLAGSSYNEQFF. CDR3 DNA: TGTGCCAGCAGCTTAGATTATTCACTAGCGGGTAGCTCCTACAATGAGCAGTTCTTC. Using reference TRBV11-2 and TRBJ2-1 for the parts outside the CDR3, the full variable domain is EAGVAQSPRYKIIEKRQSVAFWCNPISGHATLYWYQQILGQGPKLLIQFQNNGVVDDSQLPKDRFSAERLKGVDSTLKIQPAKLEDSAVYLCASSLDYSLAGSSYNEQFFGPGTRLTVL.

This clonotype was seen ten or more times. V is TRBV29-1 and J is TRBJ1-2; no firm D call. The CDR3 is 12 amino acids. In germline, CDR1 is SQVTM, CDR2 ANQGSEA. Trimming shortened V by 4 bases and J by 0 bases, and 6 bases separated the two germline ends. The CDR3 is CSVAETNYGYTF. CDR3 sequence (DNA): TGCAGCGTTGCGGAGACTAACTATGGCTACACCTTC.

This chain uses TRBV24-1 with TRBJ2-5; TRBD1 matches 7 bases. The CDR3 runs 15 residues. Germline CDR1 reads KGHDR; CDR2 reads SFDVKD. V gave up 3 bases and J gave up 0 bases; unmatched junction bases: 3. The CDR3 reads CATSDAGTDQETQYF. For the CDR3, the DNA is TGTGCCACCAGTGATGCCGGGACAGACCAAGAGACCCAGTACTTC.

The chain carries TRBV12-3 or TRBV12-4 and TRBJ1-4; D call uncertain. The V end was cut by 4 bases, the J end by 8 bases, with 11 bases between. There are 13 residues in the CDR3. The CDR3 sequence is CASSWRAGEKLFF. The CDR3, as DNA: TGTGCCAGCAGTTGGCGGGCCGGGGAAAAACTGTTTTTT.

The gene calls are TRBV7-9 and TRBJ2-1; D is unresolved. Germline V gene lookup returns CDR1 SEHNR and CDR2 FQNEAQ (reference sequence). The V and J ends lost 5 bases and 3 bases respectively, with 8 bases between them. This CDR3 contains 13 residues. The CDR3 DNA is TGTGCCAGCAGCGGACCTAACTACAATGAGCAGTTCTTC. Its translation is CASSGPNYNEQFF.

This clonotype occurred a few times. The chain links TRBV30 to TRBJ2-7; 8 nucleotides match TRBD1. J lost 3 bases, V lost 3 bases, and 7 bases had no gene match. The CDR3 totals 14 residues. Germline CDR1 reads GTSNPN; CDR2 reads SVGIG (reference sequence). DNA of the CDR3: TGTGCCTGGAGGAAGACAGGGGCGGGCTACGAGCAGTACTTC. Amino acids: CAWRKTGAGYEQYF.

The chain joins TRBV3-1 to TRBJ2-1, with D perhaps matching TRBD1 (6 bases). The CDR3 is 13 residues long. Germline assignment: CDR1 LGHDT and CDR2 YNNKEL (reference sequence). Trimming took 3 bases from V and 8 from J, leaving 11 bases between them. In DNA form, the CDR3 reads TGTGCCAGCAGCCATACGGCAGGGGATGAGCAGTTCTTC. Its translation: CASSHTAGDEQFF.

This clonotype was counted many times. The V call is TRBV25-1, the J call TRBJ1-1, with D perhaps matching TRBD1 (6 bases). Deletions cut 5 bases from V and 9 bases from J, with 10 bases between. The CDR3 sequence is 11 residues long. Germline lookup yields CDR1 MGHDK and CDR2 SYGVNS. This chain's CDR3 is CASSSGTKAFF. The CDR3, as DNA: TGTGCCAGCAGTTCAGGGACAAAAGCTTTCTTT.

This chain links TRBV3-1 with TRBJ2-1; D is perhaps TRBD2 (5 bases). Trimming took off 4 bases at V and 7 bases at J, with 14 bases between the two ends. CDR1 is LGHDT, CDR2 YNNKEL, per germline (reference sequence). The CDR3 is 14 amino acids. The CDR3 protein is CASSLPESGNEQFF. The CDR3 DNA is TGTGCCAGCAGCCTCCCTGAATCGGGGAATGAGCAGTTCTTC.

The CDR3 reads CASSLTAGDGLKKETQYF. The CDR3 DNA follows: TGTGCCAGCAGCTTAACGGCCGGGGATGGGTTAAAAAAAGAGACCCAGTACTTC. The V and J genes are TRBV7-3 and TRBJ2-5, with a possible D match to TRBD2 (5 bases). The CDR3 is 18 residues long. The germline V and J ends were trimmed by 0 bases and 3 bases, with 20 bases remaining between them. Germline V gene data show CDR1 as SGHTA and CDR2 as FQGTGA.

This clonotype showed up just once. V is TRBV4-3 and J is TRBJ2-7; perhaps D is TRBD1 or TRBD2 (5 bases each). Germline-derived CDR1 and CDR2 are LGHNA and YSLEER. This CDR3 is 14 amino acids long. V lost 1 base and J 3 bases, leaving 10 bases between the germline ends. CDR3 loop: CASSQVGRIYEQYF. CDR3 in DNA: TGCGCCAGCAGCCAAGTGGGACGGATCTACGAGCAGTACTTC.

The chain carries TRBV19 and TRBJ2-2; D is perhaps TRBD1 (6 bases). This CDR3 has 14 residues. The V end lost 7 bases, the J end lost 5 bases, and 14 bases lay between the germline ends. In germline, CDR1 is LNHDA, CDR2 SQIVND (reference sequence). CDR3 protein: CASNSPRGTGELFF. The CDR3 nucleotides read TGTGCCAGTAATTCCCCCAGGGGAACCGGGGAGCTGTTTTTT.

This clonotype turned up a few times. This chain joins TRBV6-1 and TRBJ1-5; a possible D gene is TRBD1 (5 bases). V lost 6 bases, J lost 3 bases, and 15 bases lay in between. The CDR3 is made up of 15 amino acids. Germline V gene data show CDR1 as MNHNS and CDR2 as SASEGT. CDR3 bases: TGTGCCAGCAGCCGGGAGGGGATGGTCAATCAGCCCCAGCATTTT. Translated, it gives CASSREGMVNQPQHF.

This chain connects TRBV3-1 to TRBJ2-7, with 9 bases matching TRBD1. V was pared by 6 bases and J by 5 bases, with 11 bases of the junction left unmatched. The CDR3 spans 15 residues. Germline loops: CDR1 LGHDT, CDR2 YNNKEL (reference sequence). The CDR3 bases are TGTGCCAGCAGGCTTCAACCCGGGACAGGGAACGAGCAGTACTTC. It translates to CASRLQPGTGNEQYF.

This clonotype was picked up many times. This chain joins TRBV10-3 and TRBJ2-7; 9 nucleotides match TRBD2. The germline V gene encodes CDR1 ENHRY and CDR2 SYGVKD. J gave up 1 base and V 0 bases, and 1 base lay outside the gene matches. This CDR3 is 15 amino acids long. The CDR3 loop reads CAISESLAGSYEQYF. The CDR3, as DNA: TGTGCCATCAGTGAGTCTCTAGCGGGGTCCTACGAGCAGTACTTC.

The CDR3 region is CASSYGRQGGQPQHF. The CDR3 DNA is TGTGCCAGCAGTTACGGAAGGCAGGGAGGGCAGCCCCAGCATTTT. V usage is TRBV6-5 and J usage is TRBJ1-5; tentative D call: TRBD1 (5 bases). Trimming pared 2 bases from V and 7 bases from J, leaving 15 bases between. This CDR3 is built from 15 residues. Germline V lookup: CDR1 MNHEY, CDR2 SVGAGI.

This clonotype has only one observation. V is TRBV7-9 and J is TRBJ2-7, with TRBD1 identical over 9 bases. CDR3 length equals 15 residues. In germline, CDR1 is SEHNR, CDR2 FQNEAQ (reference sequence). J was trimmed by 7 bases and V by 5 bases; bases with no gene match: 12. The CDR3 DNA follows: TGTGCCAGCAGCCCGCGACAGGGGGGCAACCTGGAGCAGTACTTC. It is translated as CASSPRQGGNLEQYF.

This chain links TRBV7-8 with TRBJ2-7; D is undetermined. Trimming took off 2 bases at V and 5 bases at J, with 16 bases between the two ends. The CDR3 loop spans 15 amino acids. The V gene's germline CDR1 is SGHVS and CDR2 FQNEAQ. CDR3 nucleotide sequence: TGTGCCAGCAGCTTAAGTCGCAGTACCTACCACGAGCAGTACTTC. Its translation is CASSLSRSTYHEQYF.

The chain couples TRBV20-1 to TRBJ2-5; the match to TRBD1 covers 9 bases. In germline, CDR1 is DFQATT, CDR2 SNEGSKA (reference sequence). The CDR3 runs 14 residues. V dropped 6 bases and J dropped 5; count of bases not matched to a gene: 10. The CDR3 coding sequence is TGCAGTGCAAAGACCGGGACAGGGTTTGAGACCCAGTACTTC. The encoded protein is CSAKTGTGFETQYF.

The rearrangement joins TRBV9 to TRBJ1-1; D gene uncertain. Deletions cut 1 base from V and 0 bases from J, with 7 bases between. CDR1 is SGDLS and CDR2 is YYNGEE in the germline V gene. The CDR3 length is 14 residues. The CDR3 DNA reads as TGTGCCAGCAGCGTATCAGGATTGAACACTGAAGCTTTCTTT. Its protein product is CASSVSGLNTEAFF. Full variable domain (missing parts from reference TRBV9 and TRBJ1-1): DSGVTQTPKHLITATGQRVTLRCSPRSGDLSVYWYQQSLDQGLQFLIQYYNGEERAKGNILERFSAQQFPDLHSELNLSSLELGDSALYFCASSVSGLNTEAFFGQGTRLTVV.

This chain joins TRBV18 and TRBJ2-7; TRBD1 is a possible D gene (6 bases). Trimming cost V 1 base and J 2 bases, with 15 bases left between them. The CDR3 sequence is 16 residues long. Germline V gene data show CDR1 as KGHSH and CDR2 as LQKENI. The CDR3 DNA is TGTGCCAGCTCACCACTAGGCCAGGGGCTAACCTACGAGCAGTACTTC. It is translated as CASSPLGQGLTYEQYF.

The rearrangement joins TRBV2 to TRBJ2-3, with D tentatively TRBD2 (6 bases). The CDR3 sequence is 18 residues long. The germline V gene has CDR1 SNHLY and CDR2 FYNNEI. V was pared by 6 bases and J by 1 base, with 23 bases between. The CDR3 sequence: CASSASLTSLLRTDTQYF. The DNA for the CDR3 is TGTGCCAGCAGCGCATCACTTACTAGCCTTCTCCGCACAGATACGCAGTATTTT.

This clonotype was recorded many times. This rearrangement joins TRBV10-3 to TRBJ1-1, with D uncertain. This CDR3 has 11 amino acids. V shed 4 bases and J shed 4 bases, with 4 bases lying between them. Germline lookup yields CDR1 ENHRY and CDR2 SYGVKD. CDR3 residues: CAISVGTEAFF. The CDR3, as DNA: TGTGCCATCAGTGTGGGCACTGAAGCTTTCTTT.

This clonotype was recorded many times. This rearrangement joins TRBV12-3 or TRBV12-4 to TRBJ1-6; a weak D match, TRBD1 (6 bases). There are 14 residues in the CDR3. Trimming took off 3 bases at V and 5 bases at J, with 8 bases between the two ends. CDR3 nucleotides: TGTGCCAGCAGTTTGGACAGCAATAATTCACCCCTCCACTTT. This gives the protein CASSLDSNNSPLHF.

This clonotype was observed a few times. J is TRBJ2-5 and V is TRBV24-1, with a possible D match to TRBD2 (6 bases). CDR1 is KGHDR and CDR2 is SFDVKD in the germline V gene. Deletions cut 3 bases from V and 10 bases from J, with 11 bases between. The CDR3 has 12 amino acids. The DNA of the CDR3 is TGTGCCACCAGTGATGGGACTTACGTCCAGTACTTC. Amino acid sequence: CATSDGTYVQYF.

This clonotype was counted between two and nine times. This chain joins TRBV12-3 or TRBV12-4 and TRBJ2-5; 7 nucleotides align to TRBD1. This CDR3 has 13 amino acids. Trimming took 6 bases from V and 4 from J; bases not matched to a gene: 5. The chain's CDR3 is CASRRDSGETQYF. CDR3 DNA: TGTGCCAGCAGGAGGGACAGCGGAGAGACCCAGTACTTC.

The J gene is TRBJ2-3, the V gene TRBV24-1; D possibly uses TRBD1 or TRBD2 (5 bases each). The length of the CDR3 is 16 residues. Deletions cut 0 bases from V and 0 bases from J, with 9 bases between. CDR1 is KGHDR and CDR2 is SFDVKD in the germline V gene. The CDR3 protein is CATSDLGGRSTDTQYF. The CDR3 DNA reads TGTGCCACCAGTGATTTGGGGGGTAGGAGCACAGATACGCAGTATTTT.